Each of the 18 T cell receptor beta chains below was sequenced from the same sample in a study of T cells in women clearing cervical HPV infection. Using immunoSEQ multiplex PCR, the repertoire was profiled, and TCRdb retains in-frame clones only, with some absent. The specimen's table records about 48,000 clones. The sequenced material came from blood buffy coat. These receptors originate from a woman between 18 and 70 years old with a cervical HPV16 infection that either progressed to CIN3+ or cleared (not recorded which).

CDR3 bases read: TGTGCCAGTAGTATATTCGGGGGAGGGGCCGGCAATTCACCC. Translation gives CASSIFGGGAGNSP. The whole CDR3 region reads CASSIFGGGAGNSPLHF. This chain joins TRBV19 and TRBJ1-6; D perhaps matches TRBD1 (5 bases). The CDR3 is cut off 3 residues early in the read; its end comes from the germline J gene. In germline, CDR1 is LNHDA, CDR2 SQIVND (reference sequence). Between the trimmed V and J ends, which lost 2 bases and 7 bases, there was a span of 18 bases. The CDR3 has 17 residues. The full variable domain, its missing parts supplied by reference TRBV19 and TRBJ1-6, is DGGITQSPKYLFRKEGQNVTLSCEQNLNHDAMYWYRQDPGQGLRLIYYSQIVNDFQKGDIAEGYSVSREKKESFPLTVTSAQKNPTAFYLCASSIFGGGAGNSPLHFGNGTRLTVT.

Note on this clone: The CDR3 is cut off 3 residues early in the read; its end comes from the germline J gene. V is TRBV11-2 and J is TRBJ2-2; possible D gene TRBD2, 5 bases. V lost 6 bases, J lost 5 bases, and 10 bases lay in between. From germline, CDR1 is SGHAT and CDR2 FQNNGV. The CDR3 length is 13 residues. Partial CDR3 DNA: TGTGCCAGCAGGGGTCCGGGGACCGGGGAG. Translated, it gives CASRGPGTGE. The CDR3 as a whole reads CASRGPGTGELFF. Full variable domain (rest looked up from reference TRBV11-2 and TRBJ2-2): EAGVAQSPRYKIIEKRQSVAFWCNPISGHATLYWYQQILGQGPKLLIQFQNNGVVDDSQLPKDRFSAERLKGVDSTLKIQPAKLEDSAVYLCASRGPGTGELFFGEGSRLTVL.

Concerning this clone itself: The CDR3 goes on 3 residues after the read ends, and that part is filled in from the germline J gene. The genes are TRBV6-4 and TRBJ2-1; 8 positions agree with TRBD2. Germline lookup yields CDR1 MRHNA and CDR2 SNTAGT. There are 14 residues in the CDR3. The V and J ends lost 5 bases and 8 bases, in that order; junction bases with no gene match: 8. CDR3 bases read: TGTGCCAGCAGTTTACGGGGGGGCATCGATGAG. It translates to CASSLRGGIDE. The whole CDR3 is CASSLRGGIDEQFF.

Concerning this clone: The read falls 3 residues short of the CDR3 end, and the missing part is taken from the germline J gene. The V and J genes are TRBV29-1 and TRBJ1-5, with 9 bases matching TRBD1. Germline V gene lookup returns CDR1 SQVTM and CDR2 ANQGSEA. This CDR3 comprises 13 residues. After removal of 4 bases from V and 2 bases from J, the junction contained 0 bases not matched to a gene. CDR3 bases read: TGCAGCGTTGGGACAGGGGGCAATCAGCCC. Its translation is CSVGTGGNQP. The full-length CDR3 reads as CSVGTGGNQPQHF.

Points on this clone: The read ends 3 residues before the CDR3 terminus; that terminus is restored from the germline J gene. The chain has TRBV28 and TRBJ1-5, with 10 nucleotides matching TRBD1. Germline V CDR1 and CDR2: MDHEN, SYDVKM. The CDR3 runs to 15 residues. Trimming at V came to 7 bases and at J to 5 bases, leaving 8 bases not matched to a gene. The CDR3 sequence: CASMTGTGEHQPQHF. The CDR3 bases that were read are TGTGCCAGCATGACGGGGACAGGGGAACATCAGCCC.

In the case of this clone: The observed sequence ends 3 residues before the CDR3 terminus, with the missing tail filled in from the germline J gene. V and J are TRBV28 and TRBJ2-1, with 12 bases aligning to TRBD2. The ends lost 7 bases at V and 5 bases at J; junction bases unmatched: 3. The CDR3 totals 14 residues. Germline values: CDR1 MDHEN, CDR2 SYDVKM. This chain's CDR3 is CASKTSGRNNEQFF. CDR3 DNA, as far as it was read: TGTGCCAGCAAGACTAGCGGGAGAAACAATGAG. The full variable domain, with the rest looked up from reference TRBV28 and TRBJ2-1, is DVKVTQSSRYLVKRTGEKVFLECVQDMDHENMFWYRQDPGLGLRLIYFSYDVKMKEKGDIPEGYSVSREKKERFSLILESASTNQTSMYLCASKTSGRNNEQFFGPGTRLTVL.

As regards this clone: The CDR3 end lies 3 residues beyond the end of the read and is filled in from the germline J gene. V and J are TRBV19 and TRBJ2-6, with D possibly called TRBD1 or TRBD2 (5 bases each). Germline V gene data show CDR1 as LNHDA and CDR2 as SQIVND (reference sequence). V was cut by 4 bases and J by 2 bases, with 15 bases left in between. This CDR3 has 17 amino acids. The sequenced CDR3 bases are TGTGCCAGTAGTAAGCGAGGGGTCCGGGCTGGGGCCAACGTC. This sequence encodes CASSKRGVRAGANV. Given in full, the CDR3 is CASSKRGVRAGANVLTF.

Remarks on this clone: The read halts 3 residues ahead of the CDR3 end, with the missing end drawn from the germline J gene. This chain uses TRBV7-3 with TRBJ1-6, with a tentative D call TRBD1 (5 bases). V lost 5 bases and J lost 9, with 14 bases in between. The CDR3 has 14 residues. Germline values: CDR1 SGHTA, CDR2 FQGTGA. CDR3 in amino acids: CASSTARRGSPLHF. CDR3 bases read: TGTGCCAGCAGCACCGCCAGGAGGGGTTCACCC.

With respect to this clone: The read is 3 residues too short to cover the CDR3 end, so that end is filled in from the germline J gene. The chain uses TRBV29-1 and TRBJ1-2; a weak D match, TRBD1 (5 bases). Trimming left V 2 bases short and J 7 bases short, with 20 bases between. The CDR3 has 15 residues. Germline assignment: CDR1 SQVTM and CDR2 ANQGSEA. CDR3 protein: CSVELQVRQYSGYTF. Incomplete CDR3 DNA: TGCAGCGTTGAACTACAGGTCCGGCAATATTCTGGC.

To note about this clone: Coverage ceases 3 residues before the CDR3 finishes, and the germline J gene fills in the end. The chain couples TRBV19 to TRBJ2-2; 8 nucleotides line up with TRBD1. V lost 8 bases to trimming and J lost 0 bases; unmatched junction nucleotides: 5. This CDR3 comprises 15 residues. Germline assignment: CDR1 LNHDA and CDR2 SQIVND (reference sequence). CDR3 residues: CASLPGQANTGELFF. CDR3 DNA, as far as it was read: TGTGCCAGTTTACCGGGACAGGCGAACACCGGGGAG. The variable domain in full, completed from reference TRBV19 and TRBJ2-2, reads DGGITQSPKYLFRKEGQNVTLSCEQNLNHDAMYWYRQDPGQGLRLIYYSQIVNDFQKGDIAEGYSVSREKKESFPLTVTSAQKNPTAFYLCASLPGQANTGELFFGEGSRLTVL.

The covered CDR3 bases are TGTGCCTGGATGTCGGGGAGCTATGGC. Translating it yields CAWMSGSYG. The entire CDR3 protein reads CAWMSGSYGYTF. This chain connects TRBV30 to TRBJ1-2; D remains ambiguous. The DNA ends 3 residues before the CDR3 does, and the rest of the CDR3 is filled in from the germline J gene. V shed 4 bases and J shed 4 bases, with 10 bases lying between them. The CDR3 extends over 12 amino acids. Germline values: CDR1 GTSNPN, CDR2 SVGIG (reference sequence).

About this clone: The sequenced fragment ends 3 residues before the CDR3 boundary, so the rest is inferred from the germline J gene. The chain employs TRBV5-4 and TRBJ2-7; a weak D match, TRBD1 (6 bases). The CDR3 runs 14 residues. The V end lost 3 bases, the J end lost 0 bases, and 10 bases lay between the germline ends. CDR1 and CDR2 (germline): SGHNT, YYREEE (reference sequence). CDR3 sequence reads: CASSSGQSSYEQYF. The sequenced part of the CDR3 DNA is TGTGCCAGCAGCTCAGGACAGAGCTCCTACGAG.

As for this clone: The CDR3 end falls 3 residues outside the read, so it is completed with the germline J gene. The rearrangement joins TRBV29-1 to TRBJ2-3; 8 positions agree with TRBD1. The CDR3 loop spans 12 amino acids. The trim removed 7 bases at V and 3 bases at J, leaving 3 bases unmatched. The germline V gene has CDR1 SQVTM and CDR2 ANQGSEA. CDR3 bases read: TGCAGCGCTAGGACAGGGACAGATACG. Amino acids: CSARTGTDT. The entire CDR3 sequence reads CSARTGTDTQYF.

Of note for this clone: Read sequence stops 3 residues before the CDR3 end, and the germline J gene provides the missing end. The rearrangement uses TRBV19 and TRBJ2-7; D remains ambiguous. V was trimmed by 4 bases and J by 4 bases, leaving 20 bases between them. Germline V gene lookup returns CDR1 LNHDA and CDR2 SQIVND (reference sequence). The length of the CDR3 is 16 residues. The CDR3 DNA, read in part, is TGTGCCAGTAGTAAGGTAGGGTTAAGAGAAAATTACGAG. Translation: CASSKVGLRENYE. The whole CDR3 sequence reads CASSKVGLRENYEQYF.

Remarks on this clone: Read data end 3 residues before the CDR3 end; the end is taken from the germline J gene. The chain employs TRBV7-2 and TRBJ1-1; D remains ambiguous. Per the germline V gene, CDR1 is SGHTA and CDR2 is FQGNSA. The length of the CDR3 is 15 residues. V lost 1 base, J lost 3 bases, and 12 bases lay in between. The CDR3 bases that were read are TGTGCCAGCAGCTTAGTCGCAGGTCCCGACACTGAA. This translates into CASSLVAGPDTE. The complete CDR3 protein is CASSLVAGPDTEAFF.

As to this clone: The read terminates 3 residues ahead of where the CDR3 ends, so the germline J gene completes it. V usage is TRBV19 and J usage is TRBJ2-7; D is unclear. There are 15 residues in the CDR3. Trimming shortened V by 5 bases and J by 3 bases, and 17 bases separated the two germline ends. CDR1 LNHDA and CDR2 SQIVND come from the germline V gene (reference sequence). CDR3 in amino acids: CASSQSHSFFYEQYF. The part of the CDR3 DNA that was read is TGTGCCAGTAGTCAATCCCACTCCTTCTTCTACGAG.

To note about this clone: The read terminates 3 residues before the CDR3 end, so the remaining end is supplied by the germline J gene. The rearrangement joins TRBV28 to TRBJ2-7; a weak D match, TRBD2 (5 bases). The CDR3 loop spans 15 amino acids. Germline lookup yields CDR1 MDHEN and CDR2 SYDVKM. Trimming pared 6 bases from V and 1 base from J, leaving 16 bases between. The sequenced CDR3 bases are TGTGCCAGCAGACCAAGCGGTCCCGGTTCCTACGAG. It codes for CASRPSGPGSYE. In full, the CDR3 is CASRPSGPGSYEQYF.

A remark on this clone: The CDR3 end lies 3 residues beyond the end of the read and is filled in from the germline J gene. This rearrangement joins TRBV20-1 to TRBJ2-1, with 7 nucleotides matching TRBD1. CDR3 size: 16 residues. Germline CDR1 is DFQATT and CDR2 is SNEGSKA (reference sequence). J lost 6 bases, V lost 1 base, and 12 bases had no gene match. The sequenced CDR3 bases are TGCAGTGCTAGAGTGACAGGGCCCCTAAAATCCAATGAG. This translates into CSARVTGPLKSNE. The entire CDR3 sequence reads CSARVTGPLKSNEQFF.